The 12 T cell receptor beta chains listed next were all sequenced from one sample in a study of CD8+ T cells in alopecia areata. As the sequencing template, cDNA was produced by extracting RNA and reverse transcribing it. Libraries were prepared by immunoSEQ multiplex PCR; TCRdb keeps only in-frame clonotypes and omits some of them. The sample has over 100,000 clones, around 49% seen once. The sample was CD8+ T cells sorted from blood, taken at week 0. The origin of the receptors is a human donor with alopecia areata.

The gene calls are TRBV5-4 and TRBJ2-7; D is unresolved. V was pared by 0 bases and J by 4 bases, with 8 bases between. This CDR3 is 13 amino acids long. Germline V CDR1 and CDR2: SGHNT, YYREEE (reference sequence). This chain's CDR3 is CASSLVPDYEQYF. CDR3 coding DNA: TGTGCCAGCAGCTTGGTCCCTGATTACGAGCAGTACTTC.

This clone has a handful of counts. The chain employs TRBV7-9 and TRBJ1-2, with a tentative D call TRBD1 (6 bases). Germline V CDR1 and CDR2: SEHNR, FQNEAQ (reference sequence). This CDR3 contains 13 residues. The V gene lost 5 bases and the J gene lost 2 bases, with 9 bases spanning the gap. DNA of the CDR3: TGTGCCAGCAGCGTCACAGGGAACTATGGCTACACCTTC. Translation gives CASSVTGNYGYTF.

The J gene is TRBJ1-3, the V gene TRBV29-1; the D is unclear. Trimming removed 0 bases from V and 2 bases from J, with 5 bases in between. This CDR3 is 13 amino acids long. Germline loops: CDR1 SQVTM, CDR2 ANQGSEA. The CDR3, as DNA: TGCAGCGTTGAAGACAGCGCTGGAAACACCATATATTTT. Translated: CSVEDSAGNTIYF.

The CDR3 protein is CASSLHSLAGENEQFF. Written as DNA, the CDR3 is TGCGCCAGCAGCTTGCACTCACTAGCGGGGGAAAATGAGCAGTTCTTC. The genes are TRBV5-1 and TRBJ2-1; 11 bases fit TRBD2. J lost 7 bases, V lost 1 base, and 7 bases had no gene match. From germline, CDR1 is SGHRS and CDR2 YFSETQ. The CDR3 runs 16 residues.

The chain recombines TRBV11-2 with TRBJ2-1; D possibly corresponds to TRBD1 (6 bases). Germline lookup yields CDR1 SGHAT and CDR2 FQNNGV. V was shortened by 5 bases and J by 4 bases, with 15 bases between the two germline ends. The CDR3 contains 15 residues. The CDR3: CASSQTGSYYNEQFF. In DNA, the CDR3 is TGTGCCAGCAGCCAAACAGGGAGCTATTACAATGAGCAGTTCTTC. The variable domain in full, with the rest retrieved from reference TRBV11-2 and TRBJ2-1, is EAGVAQSPRYKIIEKRQSVAFWCNPISGHATLYWYQQILGQGPKLLIQFQNNGVVDDSQLPKDRFSAERLKGVDSTLKIQPAKLEDSAVYLCASSQTGSYYNEQFFGPGTRLTVL.

This clone was detected a few times. The chain combines TRBV5-6 with TRBJ1-1; D remains unclear. The length of the CDR3 is 13 residues. Germline CDR1 and CDR2: SGHDT and YYEEEE. Trimming pared 3 bases from V and 0 bases from J, leaving 6 bases between. This chain's CDR3 is CASSSNMNTEAFF. Here the CDR3 DNA reads TGTGCCAGCAGCTCTAATATGAACACTGAAGCTTTCTTT.

This clone was picked up a small number of times. The rearrangement links TRBV30 to TRBJ1-1; no clear D gene. Germline-derived CDR1 and CDR2 are GTSNPN and SVGIG (reference sequence). Trimming pared 3 bases from V and 0 bases from J, leaving 14 bases between. This CDR3 has 15 amino acids. CDR3 DNA: TGTGCCTGGAGCCGAACCCTGGCCCTGAACACTGAAGCTTTCTTT. Translation gives CAWSRTLALNTEAFF.

This clone occurred once. The chain employs TRBV5-1 and TRBJ2-7; D not certain. The CDR3 length is 16 residues. The germline V and J ends were trimmed by 0 bases and 0 bases, with 13 bases remaining between them. Germline V gene sequence: CDR1 SGHRS, CDR2 YFSETQ. The CDR3: CASSLERALNSYEQYF. Here the CDR3 DNA reads TGCGCCAGCAGCTTGGAAAGGGCCCTAAACTCCTACGAGCAGTACTTC.

Details on this clone: An end of the junction differs from the germline gene, which may be a read error. This chain uses TRBV25-1 with TRBJ2-7, with 12 bases lining up with TRBD2. The germline gives CDR1 MGHDK, CDR2 SYGVNS. The CDR3 extends over 14 amino acids. The CDR3 loop reads CASSTSGGSSEQYF. The CDR3 region has the DNA TGTGCCAGCAGTACTAGCGGGGGGTCCTCCGAGCAGTACTTC.

The CDR3 DNA follows: TGTGCCAGCAGTTTACCGGGGAGCTCCTACGAGCAGTACTTC. Translating it yields CASSLPGSSYEQYF. The chain employs TRBV28 and TRBJ2-7; perhaps TRBD2 as D (5 bases). CDR3 size: 14 residues. Germline CDR1 reads MDHEN; CDR2 reads SYDVKM. V was clipped by 2 bases and J by 0 bases, with 8 bases between them.

The table lists this clone with a few counts. V gene TRBV10-3 combines with J gene TRBJ2-7, with TRBD1 identical over 9 bases. V lost 0 bases and J lost 4; bases outside the gene matches: 4. Germline lookup yields CDR1 ENHRY and CDR2 SYGVKD. This CDR3 comprises 15 residues. This CDR3 reads CAISESRQGEYEQYF. The DNA of the CDR3 is TGTGCCATCAGTGAGTCGAGACAGGGGGAATACGAGCAGTACTTC.

The rearrangement uses TRBV30 and TRBJ2-3; D is undetermined. CDR1 GTSNPN and CDR2 SVGIG come from the germline V gene (reference sequence). The length of the CDR3 is 12 residues. Between the trimmed V and J ends, which lost 3 bases and 0 bases, there was a span of 4 bases. DNA for the CDR3: TGTGCCTGGAGCGTGAGCACAGATACGCAGTATTTT. It encodes CAWSVSTDTQYF.